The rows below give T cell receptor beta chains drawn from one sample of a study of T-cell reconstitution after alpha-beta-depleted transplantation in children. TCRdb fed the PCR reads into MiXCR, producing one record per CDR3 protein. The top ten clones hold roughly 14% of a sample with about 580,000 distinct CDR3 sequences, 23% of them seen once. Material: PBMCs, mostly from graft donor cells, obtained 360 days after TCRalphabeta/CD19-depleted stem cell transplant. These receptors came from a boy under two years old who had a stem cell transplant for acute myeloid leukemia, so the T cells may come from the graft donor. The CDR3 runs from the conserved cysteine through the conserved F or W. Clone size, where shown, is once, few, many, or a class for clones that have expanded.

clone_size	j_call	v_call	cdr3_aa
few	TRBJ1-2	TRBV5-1	CASSLSGRHEGYTF
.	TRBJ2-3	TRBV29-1	CSVKGLAGGADTQYF
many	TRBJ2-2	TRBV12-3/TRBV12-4	CASRGGGTGELFF
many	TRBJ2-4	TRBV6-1	CASMRDGRNIQYF
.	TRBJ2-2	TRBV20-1	CSVATAGGSTGELFF
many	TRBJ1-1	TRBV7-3	CASSLNRDTEAFF
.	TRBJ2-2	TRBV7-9	CASSLNRQGPELFF
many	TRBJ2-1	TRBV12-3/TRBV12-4	CASSFVVGLVPNEQFF
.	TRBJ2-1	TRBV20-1	CSGLWREQFF
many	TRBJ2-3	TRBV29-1	CSVASDSTDTQYF
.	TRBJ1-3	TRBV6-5	CASSLRFLGSGNTIYF
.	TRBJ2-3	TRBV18	CASSHGAGSTDTQYF
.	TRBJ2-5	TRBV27	CASSPYRDQETQYF
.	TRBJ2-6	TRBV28	CASSFHWDRTHPGANVLTF
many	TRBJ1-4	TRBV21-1	CASSQRGARPNEKLFF
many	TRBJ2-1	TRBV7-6	CASSYRLAGDQWEQFF
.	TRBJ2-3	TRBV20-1	CSPAPFSTSPQYF
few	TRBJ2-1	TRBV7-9	CASSLAPGGKVRNEQFF
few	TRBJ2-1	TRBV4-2	CASSQDPGGPLYNEQFF
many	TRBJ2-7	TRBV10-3	CAISDPLRTAEIYEQYF
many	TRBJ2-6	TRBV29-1	CSVDEASSGANVLTF
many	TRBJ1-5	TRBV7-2	CASSASGSYQPQHF
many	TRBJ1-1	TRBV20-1	CSASRSGAGNTEAFF
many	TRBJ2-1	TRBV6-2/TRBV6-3	CASSQGTAYNEQFF
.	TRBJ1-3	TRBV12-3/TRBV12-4	CASSYTGEGNTIYF
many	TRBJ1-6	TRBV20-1	CSARDRADSPLHF
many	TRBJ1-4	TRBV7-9	CATKNEKLFF
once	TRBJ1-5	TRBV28	CASSLRERNPYFSNQPQHF
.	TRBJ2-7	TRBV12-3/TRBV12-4	CASNPGAGEQYF
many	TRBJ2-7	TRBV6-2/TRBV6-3	CASSWDRDYEQYF
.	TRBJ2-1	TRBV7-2	CASSLGWDSRPVEFF
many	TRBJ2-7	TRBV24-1	CATSDLDGYEQYF
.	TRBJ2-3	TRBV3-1	CASSQASDTQYF
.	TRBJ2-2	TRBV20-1	CSARLSSPGQATGELFF
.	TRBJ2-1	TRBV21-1	CASSSLPRWEVDEQFF
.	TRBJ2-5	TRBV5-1	CASSLSLSGAQETQYF
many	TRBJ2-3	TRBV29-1	CSVGDTVLTDTQYF
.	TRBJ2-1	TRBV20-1	CSATGLAYNEQFF
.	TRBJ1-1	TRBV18	CASSGAEGTEAFF
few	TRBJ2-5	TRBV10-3	CAISESTVLQETQYF
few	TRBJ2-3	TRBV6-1	CASKAGTILDTQYF
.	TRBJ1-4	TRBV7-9	CASMLAGGREKLFF
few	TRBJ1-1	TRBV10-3	CAISEHQGARTEAFF
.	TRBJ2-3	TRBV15	CATSGVPGRGRPDTQYF
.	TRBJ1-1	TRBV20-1	CSASSGHKVNTEAFF
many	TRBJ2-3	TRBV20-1	CSARDVADTQYF
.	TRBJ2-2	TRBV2	CATLAGGLIGELFF
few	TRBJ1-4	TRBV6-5	CASSYSISGYPVNEKLFF
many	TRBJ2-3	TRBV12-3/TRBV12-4	CASSFRGQSTDTQYF
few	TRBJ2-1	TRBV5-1	CASSPRSGGGNEQFF
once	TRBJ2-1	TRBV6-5	CASSYSGLAGATSYNEQFF
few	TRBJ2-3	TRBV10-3	CAISRLLGTQYF
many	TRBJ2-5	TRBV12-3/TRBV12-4	CASSFRITETQYF
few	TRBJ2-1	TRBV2	CASMGQGWSFNEQFF
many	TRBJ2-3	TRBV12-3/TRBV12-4	CASKGSSTDTQYF
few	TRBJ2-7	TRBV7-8	CASSSTGRGPYEQYF
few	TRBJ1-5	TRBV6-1	CASSEGRSQPQHF
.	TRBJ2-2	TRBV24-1	CATSPRGPTGELFF
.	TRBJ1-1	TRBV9	CASSVTRQGGMNTEAFF